This T cell receptor (beta chain) is drawn from a study of blood T cell repertoires in COVID-19. Study summary: PBMCs, B-cell-depleted T cells, or T cells provided the cDNA or gDNA that made up the material.

Under the authors' procedure: Reference gene primer amplification gave nucleated cell count estimates. Assay used: immunoSEQ multiplex PCR; TCRdb lists only in-frame clones, some missing. That table is the source of V, J and clone size, and D and trimming were worked out from the DNA. Of 200,000 to 250,000 clones in the sample, roughly four fifths were seen once. J gave up 2 bases and V 5 bases, and 4 bases lay outside the gene matches. Looked up from germline, CDR1 is GTSNPN and CDR2 is SVGIG (reference sequence). The length of the CDR3 is 14 residues. This chain joins TRBV30 and TRBJ2-3, with 10 bases lining up with TRBD1. The origin of this receptor is a woman aged 25 to 39 who had recovered from COVID-19. The sample taken for sequencing was peripheral blood. The CDR3 is CAWGGTGVTDTQYF. In DNA form, the CDR3 reads TGTGCCTGGGGGGGGACAGGGGTCACAGATACGCAGTATTTT.